Each of the 27 T cell receptor beta chains below was sequenced from the same sample in a study of shared clonotypes between healthy human individuals. Sequenced by immunoSEQ multiplex PCR; TCRdb stores in-frame clones only, minus some. The sample contains under 600,000 clones, around 96% of which appear only once. Sequencing was carried out using naive CD4+ T cells sorted from blood. Subset in this sample: CD45RA+ positively selected. Receptors were obtained from a woman aged 25 to 39 in good health.

The rearrangement joins TRBV6-5 to TRBJ2-7; weak D call: TRBD1 (5 bases). The germline V and J ends were trimmed by 7 bases and 3 bases, with 16 bases remaining between them. The CDR3 runs to 14 residues. From germline, CDR1 is MNHEY and CDR2 SVGAGI. CDR3 DNA sequence: TGTGCCAGCAAGAACAGGTGGCGGCACTACGAGCAGTACTTC. This codes for CASKNRWRHYEQYF.

V and J are TRBV30 and TRBJ1-3; D might be TRBD1 (5 bases). This CDR3 comprises 14 residues. Germline CDR1 GTSNPN, CDR2 SVGIG (reference sequence). Trimming took off 3 bases at V and 1 base at J, with 10 bases between the two ends. The CDR3 is CAWSLTGSGNTIYF. The CDR3, as DNA: TGTGCCTGGAGCCTCACAGGTTCTGGAAACACCATATATTTT.

CDR3 in amino acids: CASSLEGLRNTEAFF. In DNA form, the CDR3 reads TGTGCCAGCAGCTTGGAGGGACTGAGGAACACTGAAGCTTTCTTT. The J gene is TRBJ1-1, the V gene TRBV5-8; D is possibly TRBD1 (5 bases). Looked up from germline, CDR1 is SGHTS and CDR2 is YDEGEE. Trimming cost V 0 bases and J 1 base, with 10 bases left between them. The CDR3 contains 15 residues.

CDR3 sequence reads: CASSLTGAPYGYTF. DNA for the CDR3: TGCGCCAGCAGCCTTACAGGGGCTCCCTATGGCTACACCTTC. The genes are TRBV5-1 and TRBJ1-2, with 7 bases matching TRBD1. Germline V gene sequence: CDR1 SGHRS, CDR2 YFSETQ. CDR3 length: 14 amino acids. With 4 bases clipped from V and 4 bases from J, the junction kept 7 bases outside the gene matches.

The rearrangement uses TRBV28 and TRBJ1-1, with D hard to call. V shed 5 bases and J shed 10 bases, with 17 bases lying between them. The CDR3 consists of 13 residues. The V gene's germline CDR1 is MDHEN and CDR2 SYDVKM. The CDR3 loop is CASSEADTISAFF. The DNA of the CDR3 is TGTGCCAGCAGTGAGGCCGACACTATATCAGCTTTCTTT.

The chain has TRBV5-8 and TRBJ2-7, with TRBD2 identical over 10 bases. CDR3 size: 17 residues. Looked up from germline, CDR1 is SGHTS and CDR2 is YDEGEE. V shed 4 bases and J 5 bases; nucleotides not matched to a gene: 15. CDR3 nucleotides: TGTGCCAGCAGCCCCCGGACTAGCGGCAACTGGGGTCACGAGCAGTACTTC. It yields the protein CASSPRTSGNWGHEQYF.

The J gene is TRBJ2-7, the V gene TRBV18; D gene unclear. The length of the CDR3 is 14 residues. Germline V gene lookup returns CDR1 KGHSH and CDR2 LQKENI. V was trimmed by 6 bases and J by 6 bases, leaving 18 bases between them. The chain's CDR3 is CASSLDIGTVEQYF. CDR3 sequence (DNA): TGTGCCAGCTCCCTCGACATCGGCACGGTCGAGCAGTACTTC.

The chain couples TRBV6-5 to TRBJ2-3, with TRBD1 identical over 9 bases. This CDR3 has 15 residues. After removal of 5 bases from V and 2 bases from J, the junction contained 5 bases not matched to a gene. Germline V gene data show CDR1 as MNHEY and CDR2 as SVGAGI. Here the CDR3 DNA reads TGTGCCAGCAGTACCGGGACAGGGAACACAGATACGCAGTATTTT. It translates to CASSTGTGNTDTQYF.

This clone appeared a few times. The V and J genes are TRBV5-1 and TRBJ2-3; D possibly matches TRBD1 or TRBD2 (5 bases each). Trimming took 3 bases from V and 0 from J, leaving 14 bases between them. Germline lookup yields CDR1 SGHRS and CDR2 YFSETQ. The CDR3 consists of 16 residues. CDR3 sequence reads: CASSSEPGRSTDTQYF. The CDR3 nucleotides read TGCGCCAGCAGCTCGGAACCGGGACGAAGCACAGATACGCAGTATTTT.

The rearrangement links TRBV10-2 to TRBJ2-7, with 10 bases identical to TRBD1. Trimming took 0 bases from V and 2 from J; bases not matched to a gene: 1. This CDR3 is built from 15 residues. CDR1 and CDR2 (germline): WSHSY, SAAADI. The CDR3 DNA reads as TGCGCCAGCAGTGAGTCCGGGACAGGGGCCTACGAGCAGTACTTC. Its protein is CASSESGTGAYEQYF.

The chain joins TRBV11-2 to TRBJ2-7; TRBD2 is a possible D gene (6 bases). Germline CDR1 is SGHAT and CDR2 is FQNNGV. This CDR3 is built from 12 residues. V was pared by 5 bases and J by 9 bases, with 14 bases between. DNA of the CDR3: TGTGCCAGCAGCCGGGACTCCCTCGGGCAGTACTTC. It codes for CASSRDSLGQYF.

This clone was recorded once. The CDR3: CASSAGYPGTGELFF. DNA of the CDR3: TGTGCCAGCAGTGCGGGGTACCCAGGCACCGGGGAGCTGTTTTTT. This chain uses TRBV2 with TRBJ2-2, with D perhaps matching TRBD2 (5 bases). The CDR3 has 15 amino acids. Germline-derived CDR1 and CDR2 are SNHLY and FYNNEI. The germline V and J ends were trimmed by 4 bases and 4 bases, with 13 bases remaining between them.

CDR3 nucleotide sequence: TGCGCCAGCAGCTTGGATCTAGCGGGAGTTTCCTACAATGAGCAGTTCTTC. Translation gives CASSLDLAGVSYNEQFF. V and J are TRBV5-1 and TRBJ2-1, with 10 bases fitting TRBD2. This CDR3 contains 17 residues. CDR1 SGHRS and CDR2 YFSETQ come from the germline V gene. Trimming removed 0 bases from V and 1 base from J; junction bases left unmatched: 4.

The chain joins TRBV10-3 to TRBJ2-2; D gene unclear. Germline CDR1 is ENHRY and CDR2 is SYGVKD. V dropped 2 bases and J dropped 8 bases, with 9 bases sitting between them. This CDR3 spans 13 amino acids. The CDR3 here is CAISERKAGELFF. The CDR3 nucleotides read TGTGCCATCAGTGAGAGAAAGGCGGGGGAGCTGTTTTTT.

The J gene is TRBJ2-3, the V gene TRBV11-2, with 12 bases fitting TRBD2. Trimming removed 1 base from V and 13 bases from J; junction bases left unmatched: 6. The CDR3 consists of 14 residues. Germline CDR1 and CDR2: SGHAT and FQNNGV. CDR3 nucleotide sequence: TGTGCCAGCAGCTTAGGGCTAGCGGGAGGGCCAGAGTATTTT. Its protein is CASSLGLAGGPEYF.

V usage is TRBV27 and J usage is TRBJ2-1; D is ambiguous. This CDR3 has 14 amino acids. Deletions cut 2 bases from V and 3 bases from J, with 8 bases between. The germline CDR1 and CDR2 sequences are MNHEY and SMNVEV (reference sequence). The CDR3 spells CASSLKPIYNEQFF. The CDR3 bases are TGTGCCAGCAGTTTAAAACCTATCTACAATGAGCAGTTCTTC.

The genes are TRBV5-5 and TRBJ1-1; D gene uncertain. The V end was cut by 0 bases, the J end by 3 bases, with 9 bases between. Looked up from germline, CDR1 is SGHKS and CDR2 is YYEKEE (reference sequence). The CDR3 has 14 residues. Here the CDR3 reads CASSLGFWDTEAFF. The CDR3 DNA reads TGTGCCAGCAGCTTGGGGTTCTGGGACACTGAAGCTTTCTTT.

The chain's CDR3 is CATSRDLARTGSYEQYF. The CDR3 region has the DNA TGTGCCACCAGCAGAGACTTAGCCCGGACGGGCTCCTACGAGCAGTACTTC. The chain joins TRBV15 to TRBJ2-7, with no clear D. Germline V gene sequence: CDR1 LNHNV, CDR2 YYDKDF (reference sequence). V was pared by 0 bases and J by 0 bases, with 15 bases between. This CDR3 region has 17 residues.

This sequence joins TRBV5-5 and TRBJ2-5; D possibly corresponds to TRBD1 (5 bases). This CDR3 region has 15 residues. The germline CDR1 and CDR2 sequences are SGHKS and YYEKEE (reference sequence). V was cut by 5 bases and J by 4 bases, with 18 bases left in between. CDR3 protein: CASSFDRTQVETQYF. The CDR3 bases are TGTGCCAGCAGTTTCGACAGAACCCAGGTAGAGACCCAGTACTTC.

The rearrangement links TRBV7-9 to TRBJ2-7, with D tentatively TRBD1 or TRBD2 (5 bases each). Trimming left V 4 bases short and J 3 bases short, with 10 bases between. The CDR3 contains 13 residues. CDR1 SEHNR and CDR2 FQNEAQ come from the germline V gene (reference sequence). The CDR3 spells CASSSGRGYEQYF. The CDR3, as DNA: TGTGCCAGCAGCTCGGGACGAGGCTACGAGCAGTACTTC.

V is TRBV10-2 and J is TRBJ1-5; tentatively, D is TRBD1 (5 bases). The germline CDR1 and CDR2 sequences are WSHSY and SAAADI. Trimming took 6 bases from V and 10 from J, leaving 16 bases between them. This CDR3 region has 13 residues. CDR3 sequence (DNA): TGCGCCAGCAGAGACAGCACCAAGGGTCCCCAGCATTTT. Its translation: CASRDSTKGPQHF.

The gene calls are TRBV4-1 and TRBJ2-1; tentatively, D is TRBD2 (7 bases). Germline V gene lookup returns CDR1 MGHRA and CDR2 YSYEKL. V shed 0 bases and J shed 0 bases, with 15 bases lying between them. The CDR3 has 18 residues. The CDR3 region is CASSQDWGRGSSYNEQFF. The CDR3 region has the DNA TGCGCCAGCAGCCAAGACTGGGGGCGGGGGAGCTCCTACAATGAGCAGTTCTTC.

This chain joins TRBV7-2 and TRBJ2-3; a weak D match, TRBD1 (6 bases). CDR3 length: 18 residues. CDR1 is SGHTA, CDR2 FQGNSA, per germline. V was pared by 1 base and J by 4 bases, with 21 bases between. The DNA for the CDR3 is TGTGCCAGCAGCTTAGAGCGCAAGCGGCCCCAGGGGCCAGATACGCAGTATTTT. Translated: CASSLERKRPQGPDTQYF.

This clone appeared once. The genes are TRBV28 and TRBJ2-7, with 7 bases fitting TRBD2. The CDR3 loop spans 15 amino acids. Losses at the gene ends were 3 bases for V and 2 bases for J; bases not matched to a gene: 7. CDR1 MDHEN and CDR2 SYDVKM come from the germline V gene. CDR3 coding DNA: TGTGCCAGCAGTTTGCGACGCCTAGCGGCCTACGAGCAGTACTTC. Translating gives CASSLRRLAAYEQYF.

This chain connects TRBV28 to TRBJ1-1, with TRBD1 as a possible D gene (6 bases). Germline V gene data show CDR1 as MDHEN and CDR2 as SYDVKM. The CDR3 has 13 amino acids. Trimming stripped 8 bases from V and 5 bases from J, with 15 bases between. CDR3 loop: CASGAGESTEAFF. For the CDR3, the DNA is TGTGCCAGCGGTGCAGGGGAGAGTACTGAAGCTTTCTTT.

The CDR3 protein is CASSITGTGGEKLFF. CDR3 nucleotide sequence: TGCGCCAGCAGCATAACCGGGACAGGGGGTGAAAAACTGTTTTTT. The V and J genes are TRBV5-1 and TRBJ1-4; 11 positions match TRBD1. CDR1 is SGHRS, CDR2 YFSETQ, per germline. Trimming at V came to 4 bases and at J to 7 bases, leaving 6 bases not matched to a gene. The CDR3 has 15 amino acids. Full variable domain (rest looked up from reference TRBV5-1 and TRBJ1-4): KAGVTQTPRYLIKTRGQQVTLSCSPISGHRSVSWYQQTPGQGLQFLFEYFSETQRNKGNFPGRFSGRQFSNSRSEMNVSTLELGDSALYLCASSITGTGGEKLFFGSGTQLSVL.

The J gene is TRBJ1-2, the V gene TRBV7-9; no clear D gene. Trimming removed 0 bases at V and 7 bases at J, with 9 bases between. The CDR3 length is 13 residues. Germline V gene lookup returns CDR1 SEHNR and CDR2 FQNEAQ (reference sequence). In DNA, the CDR3 is TGTGCCAGCAGCTTAGCGCGAATCTCTGGCTACACCTTC. Encoded protein: CASSLARISGYTF.